This record concerns one TCR beta chain sequence. In the study's own analysis: From reference gene primer amplification, estimates of nucleated cell counts were derived. Produced via immunoSEQ multiplex PCR; TCRdb's table is partial and in-frame only. V, J and clone size are those of that table, while D and trimming were read from the DNA. In the table there are around 68,000 clones, just over 90% of which are singletons. These data originate in a study of blood T cell repertoires in COVID-19. CDR1 is SGHRS, CDR2 YFSETQ, per germline. The CDR3 consists of 19 residues. V lost 0 bases and J lost 0; bases outside the gene matches: 5.

Sample: peripheral blood. The receptor's source is a human donor in a cohort sampled during active COVID-19. The rearrangement uses TRBV5-1 and TRBJ2-2; TRBD2 matches 13 bases. CDR3 residues: CASSLATTSGRTNTGELFF. CDR3 sequence (DNA): TGCGCCAGCAGCTTGGCTACGACTAGCGGGAGGACGAACACCGGGGAGCTGTTTTTT.